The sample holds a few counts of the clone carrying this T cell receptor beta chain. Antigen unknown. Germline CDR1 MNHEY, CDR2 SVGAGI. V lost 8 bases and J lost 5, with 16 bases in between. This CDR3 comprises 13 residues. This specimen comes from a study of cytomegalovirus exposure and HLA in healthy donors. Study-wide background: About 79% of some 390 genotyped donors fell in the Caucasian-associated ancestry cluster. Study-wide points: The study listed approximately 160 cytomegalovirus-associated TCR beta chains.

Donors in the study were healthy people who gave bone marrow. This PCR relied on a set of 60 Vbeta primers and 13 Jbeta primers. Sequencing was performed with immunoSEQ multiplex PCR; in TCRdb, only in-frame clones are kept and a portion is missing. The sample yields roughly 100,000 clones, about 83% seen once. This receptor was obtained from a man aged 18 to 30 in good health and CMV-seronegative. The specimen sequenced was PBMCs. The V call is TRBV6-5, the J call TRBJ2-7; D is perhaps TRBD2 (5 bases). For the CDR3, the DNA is TGTGCCAGCGGCGATCGGGAAGTCCACGAGCAGTACTTC. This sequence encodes CASGDREVHEQYF.